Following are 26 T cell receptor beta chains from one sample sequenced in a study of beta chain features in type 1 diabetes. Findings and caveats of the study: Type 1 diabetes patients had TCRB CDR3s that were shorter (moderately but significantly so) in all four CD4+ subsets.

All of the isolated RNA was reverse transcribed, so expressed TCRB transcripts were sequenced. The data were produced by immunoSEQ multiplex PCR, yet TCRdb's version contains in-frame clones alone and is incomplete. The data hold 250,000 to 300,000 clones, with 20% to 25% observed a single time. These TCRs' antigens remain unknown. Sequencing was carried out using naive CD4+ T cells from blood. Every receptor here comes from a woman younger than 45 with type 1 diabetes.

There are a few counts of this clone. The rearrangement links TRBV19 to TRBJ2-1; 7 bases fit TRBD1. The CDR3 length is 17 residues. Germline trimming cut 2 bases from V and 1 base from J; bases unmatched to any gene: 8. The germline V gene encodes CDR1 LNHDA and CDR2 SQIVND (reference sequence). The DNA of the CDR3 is TGTGCCAGTAGTATAATGAGGACAGGATATTCCTACAATGAGCAGTTCTTC. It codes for CASSIMRTGYSYNEQFF.

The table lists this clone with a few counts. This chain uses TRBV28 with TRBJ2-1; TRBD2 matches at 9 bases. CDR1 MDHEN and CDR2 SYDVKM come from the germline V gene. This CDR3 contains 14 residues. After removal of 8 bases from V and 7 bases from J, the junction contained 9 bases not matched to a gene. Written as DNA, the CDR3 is TGTGCCAGCTTAGCGGGAGCCACCGGTAATGAGCAGTTCTTC. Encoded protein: CASLAGATGNEQFF.

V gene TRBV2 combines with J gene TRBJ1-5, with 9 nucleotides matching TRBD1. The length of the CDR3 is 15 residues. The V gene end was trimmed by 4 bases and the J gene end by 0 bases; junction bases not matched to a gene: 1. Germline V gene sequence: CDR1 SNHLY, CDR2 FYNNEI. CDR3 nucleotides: TGTGCCAGCAGTGGGGACAGGGCTAGCAATCAGCCCCAGCATTTT. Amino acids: CASSGDRASNQPQHF.

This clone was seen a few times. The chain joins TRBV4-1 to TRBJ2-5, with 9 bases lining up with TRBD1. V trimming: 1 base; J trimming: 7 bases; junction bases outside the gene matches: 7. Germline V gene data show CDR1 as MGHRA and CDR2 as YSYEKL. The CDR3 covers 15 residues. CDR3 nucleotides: TGCGCCAGCAGCCAAGGGACAGGGGAATTCGGGACCCAGTACTTC. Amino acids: CASSQGTGEFGTQYF.

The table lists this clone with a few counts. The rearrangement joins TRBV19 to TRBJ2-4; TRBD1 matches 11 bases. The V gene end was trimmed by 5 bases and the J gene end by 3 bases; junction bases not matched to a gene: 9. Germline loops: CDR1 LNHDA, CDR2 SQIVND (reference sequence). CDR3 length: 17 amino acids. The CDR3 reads CASSSRTGGSGKNIQYF. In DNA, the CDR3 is TGTGCCAGTAGTTCTCGGACAGGGGGCTCTGGCAAAAACATTCAGTACTTC.

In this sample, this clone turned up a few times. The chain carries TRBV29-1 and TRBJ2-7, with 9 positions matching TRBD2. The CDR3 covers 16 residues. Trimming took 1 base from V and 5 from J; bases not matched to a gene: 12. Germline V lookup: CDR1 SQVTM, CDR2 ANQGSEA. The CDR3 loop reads CSVEVVAGVGEHEQYF. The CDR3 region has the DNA TGCAGCGTTGAAGTAGTAGCGGGAGTGGGAGAACACGAGCAGTACTTC.

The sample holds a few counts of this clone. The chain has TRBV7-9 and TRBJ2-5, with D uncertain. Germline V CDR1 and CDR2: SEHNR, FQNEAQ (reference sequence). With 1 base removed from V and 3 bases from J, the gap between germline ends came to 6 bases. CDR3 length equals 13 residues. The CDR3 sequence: CASSLDSKETQYF. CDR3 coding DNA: TGTGCCAGCAGCTTAGACAGCAAAGAGACCCAGTACTTC.

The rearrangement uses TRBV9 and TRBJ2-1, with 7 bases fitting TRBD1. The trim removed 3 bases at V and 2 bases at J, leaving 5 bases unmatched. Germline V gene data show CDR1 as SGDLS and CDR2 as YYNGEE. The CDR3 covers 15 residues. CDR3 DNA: TGTGCCAGCAGCGAGGGGGCTACGACCTACAATGAGCAGTTCTTC. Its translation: CASSEGATTYNEQFF.

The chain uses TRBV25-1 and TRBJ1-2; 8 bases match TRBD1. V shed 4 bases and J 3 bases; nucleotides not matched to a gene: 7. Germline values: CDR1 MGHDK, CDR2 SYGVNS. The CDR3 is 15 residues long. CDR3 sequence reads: CASSVTGEDHYGYTF. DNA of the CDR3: TGTGCCAGCAGTGTGACAGGGGAAGATCACTATGGCTACACCTTC.

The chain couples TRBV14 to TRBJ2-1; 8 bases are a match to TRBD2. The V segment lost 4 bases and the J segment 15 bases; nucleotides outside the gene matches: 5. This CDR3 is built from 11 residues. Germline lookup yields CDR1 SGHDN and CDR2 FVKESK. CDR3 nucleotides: TGTGCCAGCAGCCCGGGGACTAGACTGTTCTTC. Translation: CASSPGTRLFF.

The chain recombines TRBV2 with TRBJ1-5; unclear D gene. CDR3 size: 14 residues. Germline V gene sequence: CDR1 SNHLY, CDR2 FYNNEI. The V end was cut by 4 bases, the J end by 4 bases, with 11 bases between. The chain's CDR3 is CASSGTTENQPQHF. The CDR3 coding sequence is TGTGCCAGCAGTGGAACGACGGAGAATCAGCCCCAGCATTTT. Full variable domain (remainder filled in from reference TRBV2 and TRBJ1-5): EPEVTQTPSHQVTQMGQEVILRCVPISNHLYFYWYRQILGQKVEFLVSFYNNEISEKSEIFDDQFSVERPDGSNFTLKIRSTKLEDSAMYFCASSGTTENQPQHFGDGTRLSIL.

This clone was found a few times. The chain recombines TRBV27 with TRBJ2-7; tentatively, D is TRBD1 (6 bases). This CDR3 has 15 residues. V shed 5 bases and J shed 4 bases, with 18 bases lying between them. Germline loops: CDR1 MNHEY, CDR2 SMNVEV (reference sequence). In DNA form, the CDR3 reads TGTGCCAGCAGTCGAACAGGGCGACCGCCGTACGAGCAGTACTTC. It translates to CASSRTGRPPYEQYF.

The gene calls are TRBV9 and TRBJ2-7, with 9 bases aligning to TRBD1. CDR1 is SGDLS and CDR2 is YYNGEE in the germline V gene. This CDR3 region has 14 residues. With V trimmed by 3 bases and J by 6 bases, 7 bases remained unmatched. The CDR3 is CASSETGTGIEQYF. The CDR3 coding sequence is TGTGCCAGCAGCGAGACCGGGACAGGGATCGAGCAGTACTTC.

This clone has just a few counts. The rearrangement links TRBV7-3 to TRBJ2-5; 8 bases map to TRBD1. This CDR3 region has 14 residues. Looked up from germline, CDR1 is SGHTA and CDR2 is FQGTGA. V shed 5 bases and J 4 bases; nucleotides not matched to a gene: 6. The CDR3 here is CASSTDRGSETQYF. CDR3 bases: TGTGCCAGCAGCACAGACAGGGGTTCAGAGACCCAGTACTTC.

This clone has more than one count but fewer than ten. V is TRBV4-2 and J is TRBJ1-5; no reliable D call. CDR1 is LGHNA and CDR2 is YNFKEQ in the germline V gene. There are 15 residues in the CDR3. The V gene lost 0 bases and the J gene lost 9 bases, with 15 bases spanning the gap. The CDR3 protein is CASSQDLGRMGPQHF. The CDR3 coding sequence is TGTGCCAGCAGCCAAGATTTGGGCCGAATGGGGCCCCAGCATTTT.

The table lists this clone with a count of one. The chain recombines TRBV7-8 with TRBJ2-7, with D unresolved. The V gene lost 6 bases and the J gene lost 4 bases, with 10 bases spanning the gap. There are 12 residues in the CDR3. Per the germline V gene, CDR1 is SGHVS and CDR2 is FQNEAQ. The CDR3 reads CASSSPGYEQYF. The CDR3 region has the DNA TGTGCCAGCAGTTCCCCCGGGTACGAGCAGTACTTC. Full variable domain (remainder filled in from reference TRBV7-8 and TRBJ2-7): GAGVSQSPRYKVAKRGQDVALRCDPISGHVSLFWYQQALGQGPEFLTYFQNEAQLDKSGLPSDRFFAERPEGSVSTLKIQRTQQEDSAVYLCASSSPGYEQYFGPGTRLTVT.

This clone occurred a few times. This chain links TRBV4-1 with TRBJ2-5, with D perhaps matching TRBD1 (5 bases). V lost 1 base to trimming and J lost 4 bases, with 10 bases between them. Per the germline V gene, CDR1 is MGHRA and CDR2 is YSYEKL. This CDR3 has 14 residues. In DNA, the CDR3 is TGCGCCAGCAGCCAAGGTCAGGGTGGAGAGACCCAGTACTTC. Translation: CASSQGQGGETQYF.

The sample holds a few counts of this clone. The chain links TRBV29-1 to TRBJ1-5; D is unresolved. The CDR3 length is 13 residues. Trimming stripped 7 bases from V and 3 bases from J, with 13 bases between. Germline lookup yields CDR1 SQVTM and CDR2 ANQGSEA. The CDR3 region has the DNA TGCAGCGCTTCCGGAGGGAACAATCAGCCCCAGCATTTT. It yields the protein CSASGGNNQPQHF.

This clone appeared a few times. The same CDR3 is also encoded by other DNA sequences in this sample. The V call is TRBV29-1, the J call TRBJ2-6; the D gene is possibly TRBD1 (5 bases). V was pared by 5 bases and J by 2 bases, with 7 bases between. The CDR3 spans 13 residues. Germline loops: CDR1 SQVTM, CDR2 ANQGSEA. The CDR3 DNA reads TGCAGCGTTAGGGGTCCTGGGGCCAACGTCCTGACTTTC. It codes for CSVRGPGANVLTF. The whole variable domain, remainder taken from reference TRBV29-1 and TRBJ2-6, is SAVISQKPSRDICQRGTSLTIQCQVDSQVTMMFWYRQQPGQSLTLIATANQGSEATYESGFVIDKFPISRPNLTFSTLTVSNMSPEDSSIYLCSVRGPGANVLTFGAGSRLTVL.

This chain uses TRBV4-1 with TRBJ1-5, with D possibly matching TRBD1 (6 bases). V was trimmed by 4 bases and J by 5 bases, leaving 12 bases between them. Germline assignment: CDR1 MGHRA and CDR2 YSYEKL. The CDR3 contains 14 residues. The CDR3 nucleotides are TGCGCCAGCAGCCCGGCGCAGGGGTATCAGCCCCAGCATTTT. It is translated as CASSPAQGYQPQHF.

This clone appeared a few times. CDR3 residues: CASSVRGQGSTEAFF. The CDR3 bases are TGTGCCAGCAGCGTAAGAGGACAGGGAAGCACTGAAGCTTTCTTT. J is TRBJ1-1 and V is TRBV9; the match to TRBD1 covers 8 bases. V shed 1 base and J 4 bases; nucleotides not matched to a gene: 6. Germline V gene lookup returns CDR1 SGDLS and CDR2 YYNGEE. The CDR3 loop spans 15 amino acids.

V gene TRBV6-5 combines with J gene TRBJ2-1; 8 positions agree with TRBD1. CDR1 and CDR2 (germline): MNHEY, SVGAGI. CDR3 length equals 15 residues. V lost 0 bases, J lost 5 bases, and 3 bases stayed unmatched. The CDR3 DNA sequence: TGTGCCAGCAGTTACTCCGGGACAGGTAACAATGAGCAGTTCTTC. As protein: CASSYSGTGNNEQFF.

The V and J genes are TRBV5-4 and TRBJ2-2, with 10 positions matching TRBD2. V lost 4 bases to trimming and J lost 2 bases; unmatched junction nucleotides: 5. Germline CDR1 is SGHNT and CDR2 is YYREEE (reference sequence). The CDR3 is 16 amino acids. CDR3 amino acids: CASSVVAGGNTGELFF. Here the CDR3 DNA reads TGTGCCAGCAGCGTGGTAGCGGGAGGTAACACCGGGGAGCTGTTTTTT.

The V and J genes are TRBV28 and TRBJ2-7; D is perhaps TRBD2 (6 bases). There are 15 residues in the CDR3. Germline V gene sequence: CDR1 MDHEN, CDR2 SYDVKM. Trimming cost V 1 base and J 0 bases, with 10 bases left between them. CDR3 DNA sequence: TGTGCCAGCAGTTTATCAGGACTACTCTCCTACGAGCAGTACTTC. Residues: CASSLSGLLSYEQYF.

CDR3 in DNA: TGCAGCGTTGAAGGGGGCGTAAGCTATGGCTACACCTTC. Translated, it gives CSVEGGVSYGYTF. The chain has TRBV29-1 and TRBJ1-2; D is possibly TRBD1 (5 bases). Trimming stripped 1 base from V and 4 bases from J, with 10 bases between. Germline values: CDR1 SQVTM, CDR2 ANQGSEA. This CDR3 is built from 13 residues.

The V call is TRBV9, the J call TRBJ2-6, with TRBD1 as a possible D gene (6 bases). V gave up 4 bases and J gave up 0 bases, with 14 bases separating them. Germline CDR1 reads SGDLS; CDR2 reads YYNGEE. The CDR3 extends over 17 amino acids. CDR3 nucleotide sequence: TGTGCCAGCAGCCCACAGGGAACCACCTCTGGGGCCAACGTCCTGACTTTC. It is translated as CASSPQGTTSGANVLTF.